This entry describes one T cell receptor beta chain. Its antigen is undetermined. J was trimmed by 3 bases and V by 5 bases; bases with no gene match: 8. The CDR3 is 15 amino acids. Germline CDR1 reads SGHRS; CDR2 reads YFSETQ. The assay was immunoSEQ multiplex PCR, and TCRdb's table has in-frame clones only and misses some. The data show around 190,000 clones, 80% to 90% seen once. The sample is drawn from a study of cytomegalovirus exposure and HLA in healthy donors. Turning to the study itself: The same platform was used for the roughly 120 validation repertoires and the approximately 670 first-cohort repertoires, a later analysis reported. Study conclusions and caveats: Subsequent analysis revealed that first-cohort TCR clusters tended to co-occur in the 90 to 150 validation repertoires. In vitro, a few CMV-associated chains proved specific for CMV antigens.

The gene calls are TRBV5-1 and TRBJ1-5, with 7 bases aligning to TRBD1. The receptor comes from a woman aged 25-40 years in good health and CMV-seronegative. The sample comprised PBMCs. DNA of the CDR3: TGCGCCAGCAGAGAGGGGGCAGCTAACAATCAGCCCCAGCATTTT. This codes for CASREGAANNQPQHF.